A selection of T cell receptor beta chains follows, all from one sample in a study of regulatory T cells in long-lasting Graves disease. One entry per CDR3 protein, called by TCRdb with MiXCR from the multiplex PCR reads. This table has a few hundred thousand distinct CDR3 sequences, less than 20% appearing once. This sample was shared with a second study, whose subject was T cells in Graves' hyperthyroidism and ophthalmopathy.

The material sequenced was peripheral blood mononuclear cells (PBMCs), taken at new diagnosis, from a patient treated with antithyroid drugs. The receptors originated from a woman aged 25 to 39 with Graves disease. Each CDR3 is given with its conserved first and last residue. The D gene is left open where the match is weak. Some rows mark clone size as missing; the rest say once, few, many or name a class of expanded clone.

d_call	clone_size	v_call	j_call	cdr3_nt	cdr3_aa
TRBD1	many	TRBV20-1	TRBJ1-5	TGCAGTGCCCGGGACAGACAAACCTATCAGCCCCAGCATTTT	CSARDRQTYQPQHF
TRBD2	few	TRBV18	TRBJ2-2	TGTGCCAGCTCACCACCGGGACTAGCGGGAAACACCGGGGAGCTGTTTTTT	CASSPPGLAGNTGELFF
-	many	TRBV24-1	TRBJ2-7	TGTGCCACCAGTGACCCTCGGACGAGCTCCTACGAGCAGTACTTC	CATSDPRTSSYEQYF
TRBD1	few	TRBV20-1	TRBJ2-7	TGCAGTGCTAACGGGGACAGATCCTACGAGCAGTACTTC	CSANGDRSYEQYF
-	many	TRBV12-3/TRBV12-4	TRBJ2-7	TGTGCCAGCAGTTTCGTCCAGGGAATAAACTCCTACGAGCAGTACTTC	CASSFVQGINSYEQYF
-	many	TRBV28	TRBJ1-1	TGTGCCAGCCCCCCGGGGAATCTGAACACTGAAGCTTTCTTT	CASPPGNLNTEAFF
TRBD1	many	TRBV2	TRBJ2-5	TGTGCCAGCAGTGGACAGGGAAGGCTAAGGGCGGAGACCCAGTACTTC	CASSGQGRLRAETQYF
-	many	TRBV28	TRBJ1-6	TGTGCCAGCAGTTTGTCCCTCAGCTCCTATAATTCACCCCTCCACTTT	CASSLSLSSYNSPLHF
-	many	TRBV19	TRBJ2-5	TGTGCCAGTAGTATAACCCTAGGACTCCCTCCAGAGACCCAGTACTTC	CASSITLGLPPETQYF
TRBD2	many	TRBV6-5	TRBJ2-7	TGTGCCAGCAGTTACACCCCAGCGGGGGGAAGCTACGAGCAGTACTTC	CASSYTPAGGSYEQYF
-	many	TRBV5-1	TRBJ1-1	TGCGCCAGCAGCTTGAGCAGGGGAATAATGAACACTGAAGCTTTCTTT	CASSLSRGIMNTEAFF
-	-	TRBV14	TRBJ1-5	TGTGCCAGCAGCCAAGTGGCAGGTACGAATCAGCCCCAGCATTTT	CASSQVAGTNQPQHF
-	few	TRBV29-1	TRBJ1-5	TGCAGCGTTGTGGGGGACCTTGGTCAGCCCCAGCATTTT	CSVVGDLGQPQHF
-	many	TRBV3-1	TRBJ1-2	TGTGCCAGCAGCCAACTTTCTGGCTACACCTTC	CASSQLSGYTF
TRBD1	once	TRBV7-2	TRBJ1-4	TGTGCCAGAAGCTTTCGACAGGGGGGTAATGAAAAACTGTTTTTT	CARSFRQGGNEKLFF
TRBD1	many	TRBV6-1	TRBJ2-7	TGTGCCAGCAGTGAAGGGGGACAGATCTACGAGCAGTACTTC	CASSEGGQIYEQYF
TRBD1	few	TRBV3-1	TRBJ1-3	TGTGCCAGCAGCCAACACCCATGGAGGCGGGACAGCTCTGGAAACACCATATATTTT	CASSQHPWRRDSSGNTIYF
-	-	TRBV11-2	TRBJ2-5	TGTGCCAGCAGCTTAGACTGGGGGCGGGAGACCCAGTACTTC	CASSLDWGRETQYF
TRBD1	-	TRBV4-1	TRBJ2-3	TGCGCCAGCAGCCCTCAAGTTTACAGGGGGGGCACAGATACGCAGTATTTT	CASSPQVYRGGTDTQYF
TRBD1	-	TRBV19	TRBJ1-1	TGTGCCAGTAAACACGACAGGGGAATGAACACTGAAGCTTTCTTT	CASKHDRGMNTEAFF
TRBD1	many	TRBV7-9	TRBJ1-1	TGTGCCACCCCTATCGGACAGGGGGCTTTTTCTACTGAAGCTTTCTTT	CATPIGQGAFSTEAFF
TRBD1	once	TRBV13	TRBJ1-5	TGTGCCAGCAGCCCCGGACCTGGGACAGGGACGGGTCAGCCCCAGCATTTT	CASSPGPGTGTGQPQHF
-	many	TRBV11-2	TRBJ2-4	TGTGCCAGCAGCTTCGGGGAGGCGGTGGGCATTCAGTACTTC	CASSFGEAVGIQYF
-	many	TRBV6-2/TRBV6-3	TRBJ2-1	TGTGCCAGCAGTGAATGGGAGACGAGCTCCTACAATGAGCAGTTCTTC	CASSEWETSSYNEQFF
-	many	TRBV30	TRBJ1-6	TGTGCCTGGAGTGTCGTGGGGCTGAATTCACCCCTCCACTTT	CAWSVVGLNSPLHF
-	many	TRBV14	TRBJ2-7	TGTGCCAGCAGCCTAGCGCACCGCCCCTACGAGCAGTACTTC	CASSLAHRPYEQYF
-	once	TRBV27	TRBJ2-5	TGTGCCAGCAGTGTGGGCCGCGGGGAGACCCAGTACTTC	CASSVGRGETQYF
-	many	TRBV7-9	TRBJ1-1	TGTGCCAGCAGCTTTTCCTCAGGCAGGGCCCGTTTTGGTCGTCATTACACTGAAGCTTTCTTT	CASSFSSGRARFGRHYTEAFF
-	many	TRBV6-1	TRBJ2-3	TGTGCCAGCGGGCAACTAGGGATCTGGTCAGATACGCAGTATTTT	CASGQLGIWSDTQYF
-	many	TRBV3-1	TRBJ2-5	TGTGCCAGCAGCCCGGGGATAGGGACCCAGTACTTC	CASSPGIGTQYF
-	many	TRBV24-1	TRBJ1-2	TGTGCCACCAGTGATGTGGGGGGCTATGGCTACACCTTC	CATSDVGGYGYTF
-	many	TRBV6-1	TRBJ1-6	TGTGCCAGCACTCAACTAGGAGAGAATTCACCCCTCCACTTT	CASTQLGENSPLHF
-	many	TRBV10-3	TRBJ1-1	TGTGCCACCCTATCTTTATCGGACAGGAACACTGAAGCTTTCTTT	CATLSLSDRNTEAFF
-	few	TRBV6-2/TRBV6-3	TRBJ2-3	TGTGCCAGCACGACGGGTAAGGGCACAGATACGCAGTATTTT	CASTTGKGTDTQYF
-	many	TRBV5-5	TRBJ2-2	TGTGCCAGCAGCTTGGCGGACAGCCGTAACACCGGGGAGCTGTTTTTT	CASSLADSRNTGELFF
-	many	TRBV6-5	TRBJ1-2	TGTGCCAGCAGTTCGAAAGGGGACAACTATGGCTACACCTTC	CASSSKGDNYGYTF
-	many	TRBV7-8	TRBJ2-6	TGTGCCAGCAGCCCAGAGGCCCGGGCTGGGGCCAACGTCCTGACTTTC	CASSPEARAGANVLTF
-	-	TRBV19	TRBJ2-5	TGTGCCAGTAGTCCACGGGGGTCGGAGACCCAGTACTTC	CASSPRGSETQYF
-	many	TRBV2	TRBJ2-1	TGTGCCAGCACTAGAGTACGGGAACAGTTCTTC	CASTRVREQFF
TRBD2	many	TRBV20-1	TRBJ2-1	TGCAGTGCCACGACTAGCAGTTACAATGAGCAGTTCTTC	CSATTSSYNEQFF
TRBD1	-	TRBV4-1	TRBJ1-1	TGCGCCAGCAGCCAAGGGGACAGGCCGACTGAAGCTTTCTTT	CASSQGDRPTEAFF
TRBD1	many	TRBV20-1	TRBJ1-1	TGCAGTGCTATTCCAGGGACAGTGAACACTGAAGCTTTCTTT	CSAIPGTVNTEAFF
-	many	TRBV5-1	TRBJ2-7	TGCGCCAGCAGCTTGGTAGCCAACTCCTACGAGCAGTACTTC	CASSLVANSYEQYF
-	many	TRBV9	TRBJ1-1	TGTGCCAGCAGCCAACCTGGGTACAGGGACACTGAAGCTTTCTTT	CASSQPGYRDTEAFF
TRBD1	many	TRBV28	TRBJ2-1	TGTGCCAGCAGTCCCCAGGGACAGGGGCTAAACAATGAGCAGTTCTTC	CASSPQGQGLNNEQFF
TRBD1	-	TRBV5-1	TRBJ1-1	TGCGCCAGCAGCTCGGGACAGGTGACCGGCACCCCGAACACTGAAGCTTTCTTT	CASSSGQVTGTPNTEAFF
-	-	TRBV6-2/TRBV6-3	TRBJ2-7	TGTGCCAGCACCCTAAGCGGAGGCTACGAGCAGTACTTC	CASTLSGGYEQYF
TRBD2	many	TRBV7-9	TRBJ2-3	TGTGCCAGCAGCTCAGGACTAGCGGGAGTAAAAGATACGCAGTATTTT	CASSSGLAGVKDTQYF
TRBD2	-	TRBV6-1	TRBJ2-1	TGTGCCAGCAGAACCCCCGGGACTAGCGGGATCAATGAGCAGTTCTTC	CASRTPGTSGINEQFF
-	few	TRBV10-3	TRBJ2-1	TGTGCCATCAGTGAGTCCTGGGGGCCCACGAATGAGCAGTTCTTC	CAISESWGPTNEQFF
-	many	TRBV24-1	TRBJ1-1	TGTGCCACCAGTGAACGGGACGGTCATGAAGCTTTCTTT	CATSERDGHEAFF
-	many	TRBV24-1	TRBJ2-1	TGTGCCACCGGGACGCACTCCTACAATGAGCAGTTCTTC	CATGTHSYNEQFF
-	many	TRBV2	TRBJ2-7	TGTGCCAGCGACTCGAGCTCCTACGAGCAGTACTTC	CASDSSSYEQYF
-	many	TRBV2	TRBJ1-5	TGTGCCAGCAGTGAGTCGACCGAAGTCCAGCCCCAGCATTTT	CASSESTEVQPQHF
-	-	TRBV28	TRBJ2-1	TGTGCCAGCTGCGAGACTAGGCCCTACAATGAGCAGTTCTTC	CASCETRPYNEQFF
TRBD1	many	TRBV12-3/TRBV12-4	TRBJ1-4	TGTGCCAGCAGGCCCGCCGGGACAGGGAGTGAAAAACTGTTTTTT	CASRPAGTGSEKLFF
-	once	TRBV7-2	TRBJ1-2	TGTGCTAGCAGCCAACAGGGAGGAGGTAACTATGGCTACACCTTC	CASSQQGGGNYGYTF
TRBD2	many	TRBV3-1	TRBJ2-5	TGTGCCAGCAGCTCTAGCGGGGGGACGGAGACCCAGTACTTC	CASSSSGGTETQYF
-	many	TRBV25-1	TRBJ2-2	TGTGCCAGCACCCTGACAGGAGAAACCGGGGAGCTGTTTTTT	CASTLTGETGELFF